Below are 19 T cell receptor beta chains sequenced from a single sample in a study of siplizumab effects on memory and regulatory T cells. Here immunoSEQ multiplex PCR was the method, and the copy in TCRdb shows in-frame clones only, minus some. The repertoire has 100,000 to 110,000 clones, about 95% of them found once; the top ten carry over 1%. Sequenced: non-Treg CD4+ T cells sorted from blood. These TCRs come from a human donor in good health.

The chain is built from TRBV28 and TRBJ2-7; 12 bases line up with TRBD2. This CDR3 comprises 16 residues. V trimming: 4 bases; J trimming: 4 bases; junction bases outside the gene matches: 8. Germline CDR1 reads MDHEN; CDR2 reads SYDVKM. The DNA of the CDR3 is TGTGCCAGCAGTTCGGTCCTAGCGGGAGGGATATACGAGCAGTACTTC. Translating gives CASSSVLAGGIYEQYF.

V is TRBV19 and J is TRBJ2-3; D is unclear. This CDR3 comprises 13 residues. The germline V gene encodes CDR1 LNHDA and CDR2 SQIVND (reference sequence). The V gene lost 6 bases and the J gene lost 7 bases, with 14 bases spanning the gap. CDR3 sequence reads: CASSENEENTQYF. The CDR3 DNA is TGTGCCAGTAGCGAAAACGAAGAGAATACGCAGTATTTT.

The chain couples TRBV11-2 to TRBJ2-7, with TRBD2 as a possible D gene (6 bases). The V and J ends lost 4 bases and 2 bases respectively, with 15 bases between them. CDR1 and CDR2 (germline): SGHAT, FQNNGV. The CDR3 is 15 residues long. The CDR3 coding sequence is TGTGCCAGCAGCTCTTCGGAGGGGTGGGCCTACGAGCAGTACTTC. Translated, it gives CASSSSEGWAYEQYF.

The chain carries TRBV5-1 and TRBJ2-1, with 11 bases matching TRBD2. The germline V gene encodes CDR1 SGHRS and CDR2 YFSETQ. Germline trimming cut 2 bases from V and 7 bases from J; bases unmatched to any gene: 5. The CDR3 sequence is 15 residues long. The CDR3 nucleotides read TGCGCCAGCAGCTTACTAGCGGGAGTTTCGAATGAGCAGTTCTTC. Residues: CASSLLAGVSNEQFF.

The CDR3 nucleotides are TGTGCCAGTACTAGCGGGCCTAGCACAGATACGCAGTATTTT. This encodes CASTSGPSTDTQYF. This rearrangement joins TRBV19 to TRBJ2-3; 8 positions match TRBD2. The ends lost 7 bases at V and 0 bases at J; junction bases unmatched: 3. In germline, CDR1 is LNHDA, CDR2 SQIVND (reference sequence). The length of the CDR3 is 14 residues.

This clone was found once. In nucleotides, the CDR3 is TGTGCCAGCAGCTTTGTGGCCGGGGAGCTGTTTTTT. Translated: CASSFVAGELFF. The chain joins TRBV5-4 to TRBJ2-2; D not certain. V dropped 2 bases and J dropped 6 bases, with 5 bases sitting between them. The CDR3 is 12 residues long. Per germline, CDR1 SGHNT and CDR2 YYREEE (reference sequence).

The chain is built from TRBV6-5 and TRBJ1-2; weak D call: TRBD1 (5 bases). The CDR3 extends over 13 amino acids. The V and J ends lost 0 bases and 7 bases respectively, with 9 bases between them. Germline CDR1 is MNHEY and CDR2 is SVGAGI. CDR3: CASSYSRGSGYTF. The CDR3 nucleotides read TGTGCCAGCAGTTACTCTAGGGGCTCTGGCTACACCTTC.

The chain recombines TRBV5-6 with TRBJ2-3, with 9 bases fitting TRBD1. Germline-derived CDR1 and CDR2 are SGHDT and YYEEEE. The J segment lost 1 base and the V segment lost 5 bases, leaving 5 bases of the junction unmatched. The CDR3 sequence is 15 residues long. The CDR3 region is CASRTRDRGTDTQYF. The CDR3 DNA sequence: TGTGCCAGCAGAACCCGGGACAGGGGCACAGATACGCAGTATTTT.

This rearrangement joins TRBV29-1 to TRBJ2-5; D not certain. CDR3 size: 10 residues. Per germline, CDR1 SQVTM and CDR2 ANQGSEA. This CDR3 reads CRAMGETQYF. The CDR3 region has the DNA TGCAGGGCAATGGGAGAGACCCAGTACTTC.

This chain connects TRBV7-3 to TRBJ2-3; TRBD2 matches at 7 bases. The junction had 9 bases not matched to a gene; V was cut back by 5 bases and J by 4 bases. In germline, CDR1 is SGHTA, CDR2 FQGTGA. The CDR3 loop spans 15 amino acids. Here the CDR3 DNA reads TGTGCCAGCAGCGCTAGCGGCCTGGGGGCAGATACGCAGTATTTT. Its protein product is CASSASGLGADTQYF.

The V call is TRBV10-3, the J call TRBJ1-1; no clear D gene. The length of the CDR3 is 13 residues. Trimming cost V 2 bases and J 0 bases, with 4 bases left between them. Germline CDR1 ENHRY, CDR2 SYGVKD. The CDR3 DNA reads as TGTGCCATCAGTGAGACACTGAACACTGAAGCTTTCTTT. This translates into CAISETLNTEAFF.

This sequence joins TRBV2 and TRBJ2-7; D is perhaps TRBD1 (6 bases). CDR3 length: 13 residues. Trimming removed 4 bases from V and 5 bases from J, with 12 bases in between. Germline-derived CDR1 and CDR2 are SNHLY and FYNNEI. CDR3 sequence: CASSARQGNEQYF. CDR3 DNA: TGTGCCAGCAGTGCCCGCCAGGGGAACGAGCAGTACTTC.

In DNA form, the CDR3 reads TGTGCCAGCTCACCGCGACAGGGGATGAACACTGAAGCTTTCTTT. This encodes CASSPRQGMNTEAFF. This sequence joins TRBV18 and TRBJ1-1, with 8 bases aligning to TRBD1. Germline V gene lookup returns CDR1 KGHSH and CDR2 LQKENI. CDR3 length equals 15 residues. J gave up 0 bases and V 3 bases, and 3 bases lay outside the gene matches.

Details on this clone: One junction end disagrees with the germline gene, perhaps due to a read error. This CDR3 reads CASSAYRQDTQYF. The CDR3 bases are TGTGCTAGCAGCGCGTACCGGCAAGATACGCAGTATTTT. The chain uses TRBV7-7 and TRBJ2-3; D is uncertain. This CDR3 has 13 residues. Per germline, CDR1 SSHAT and CDR2 FNYEAQ (reference sequence). The full variable domain, in which reference TRBV7-7 and TRBJ2-3 provide the parts outside the CDR3, is GAGVSQSPRYKVTKRGQDVTLRCDPISSHATLYWYQQALGQGPEFLTYFNYEAQPDKSGLPSDRFSAERPEGSISTLTIQRTEQRDSAMYRCASSAYRQDTQYFGPGTRLTVL.

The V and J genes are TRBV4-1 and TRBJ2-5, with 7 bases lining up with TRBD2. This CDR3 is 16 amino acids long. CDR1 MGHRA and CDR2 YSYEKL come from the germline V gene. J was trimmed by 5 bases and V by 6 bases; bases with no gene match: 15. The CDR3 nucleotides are TGCGCCAGCAGGCTTCGGGGGGTGGGGGAGGACGAGACCCAGTACTTC. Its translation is CASRLRGVGEDETQYF.

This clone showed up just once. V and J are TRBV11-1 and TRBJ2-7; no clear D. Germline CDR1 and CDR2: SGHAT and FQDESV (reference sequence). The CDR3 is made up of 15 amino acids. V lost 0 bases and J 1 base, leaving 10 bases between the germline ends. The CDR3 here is CASSLALELSYEQYF. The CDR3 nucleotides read TGTGCCAGCAGCTTAGCCCTGGAGCTTTCCTACGAGCAGTACTTC. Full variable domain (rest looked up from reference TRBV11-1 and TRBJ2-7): EAEVAQSPRYKITEKSQAVAFWCDPISGHATLYWYRQILGQGPELLVQFQDESVVDDSQLPKDRFSAERLKGVDSTLKIQPAELGDSAMYLCASSLALELSYEQYFGPGTRLTVT.

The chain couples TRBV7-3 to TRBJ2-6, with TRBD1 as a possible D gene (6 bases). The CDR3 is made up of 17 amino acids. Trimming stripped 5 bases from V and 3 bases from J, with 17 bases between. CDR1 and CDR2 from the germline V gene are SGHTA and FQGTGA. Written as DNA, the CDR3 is TGTGCCAGCAGCCTCACCACCCCAGGGGTTGGGGCCAACGTCCTGACTTTC. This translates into CASSLTTPGVGANVLTF.

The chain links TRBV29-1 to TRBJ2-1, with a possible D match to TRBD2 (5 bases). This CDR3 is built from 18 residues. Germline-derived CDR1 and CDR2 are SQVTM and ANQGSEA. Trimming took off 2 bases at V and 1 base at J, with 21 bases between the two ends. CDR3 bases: TGCAGCGTTGAACCTTTAATGAAACTAGTAAGATCCTACAATGAGCAGTTCTTC. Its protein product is CSVEPLMKLVRSYNEQFF.

The CDR3: CASSYRSNTEAFF. The CDR3 nucleotides read TGTGCCAGCAGTTACAGGTCGAACACTGAAGCTTTCTTT. The chain joins TRBV6-6 to TRBJ1-1; D call uncertain. The V gene lost 2 bases and the J gene lost 1 base, with 5 bases spanning the gap. Germline CDR1 MNHNY, CDR2 SVGAGI (reference sequence). The CDR3 extends over 13 amino acids.